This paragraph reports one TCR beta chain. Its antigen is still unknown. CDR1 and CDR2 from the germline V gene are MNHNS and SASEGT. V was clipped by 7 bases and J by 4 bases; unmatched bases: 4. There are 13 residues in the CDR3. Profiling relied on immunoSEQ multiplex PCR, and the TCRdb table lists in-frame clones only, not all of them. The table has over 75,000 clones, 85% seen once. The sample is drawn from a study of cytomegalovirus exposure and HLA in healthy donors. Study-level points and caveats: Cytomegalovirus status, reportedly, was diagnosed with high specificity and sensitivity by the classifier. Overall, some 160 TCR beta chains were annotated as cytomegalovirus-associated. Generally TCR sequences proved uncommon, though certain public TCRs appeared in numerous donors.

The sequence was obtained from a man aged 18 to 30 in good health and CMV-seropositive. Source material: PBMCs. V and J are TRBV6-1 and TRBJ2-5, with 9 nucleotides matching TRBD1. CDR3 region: CASNGQGRETQYF. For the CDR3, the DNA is TGTGCCAGCAATGGACAGGGGAGAGAGACCCAGTACTTC.